Listed here are 2 T cell receptor beta chains from one sample, sequenced in a study of T-cell reconstitution after alpha-beta-depleted transplantation in children. Unique molecular identifiers were used to barcode this TCRbeta library. One entry per CDR3 protein results from TCRdb running MiXCR on the PCR reads. There are fewer than 550,000 distinct CDR3 sequences in the sample; about an eighth occur only once, and around 13% lies in the top ten. The sequences come from PBMCs, mostly from graft donor cells, collected 180 days after TCRalphabeta/CD19-depleted stem cell transplant. The receptors were sampled from a female patient aged 2-9 years who had a stem cell transplant for aplastic anemia, so the T cells may come from the graft donor.

The chain combines TRBV15 with TRBJ2-1, with 7 bases lining up with TRBD1. J was trimmed by 4 bases and V by 3 bases; bases with no gene match: 3. This CDR3 is built from 14 residues. In germline, CDR1 is LNHNV, CDR2 YYDKDF (reference sequence). The DNA for the CDR3 is TGTGCCACCAGCAGCGGGACAGCATACAATGAGCAGTTCTTC. This sequence encodes CATSSGTAYNEQFF.

This clonotype was counted at least ten times. The V call is TRBV12-3 or TRBV12-4, the J call TRBJ2-2, with TRBD1 matching 8 bases. J was trimmed by 3 bases and V by 5 bases; bases with no gene match: 11. The CDR3 contains 17 residues. The DNA for the CDR3 is TGTGCCAGCAGTAGATACCAGGGGGCGGCAGACACCGGGGAGCTGTTTTTT. It is translated as CASSRYQGAADTGELFF.